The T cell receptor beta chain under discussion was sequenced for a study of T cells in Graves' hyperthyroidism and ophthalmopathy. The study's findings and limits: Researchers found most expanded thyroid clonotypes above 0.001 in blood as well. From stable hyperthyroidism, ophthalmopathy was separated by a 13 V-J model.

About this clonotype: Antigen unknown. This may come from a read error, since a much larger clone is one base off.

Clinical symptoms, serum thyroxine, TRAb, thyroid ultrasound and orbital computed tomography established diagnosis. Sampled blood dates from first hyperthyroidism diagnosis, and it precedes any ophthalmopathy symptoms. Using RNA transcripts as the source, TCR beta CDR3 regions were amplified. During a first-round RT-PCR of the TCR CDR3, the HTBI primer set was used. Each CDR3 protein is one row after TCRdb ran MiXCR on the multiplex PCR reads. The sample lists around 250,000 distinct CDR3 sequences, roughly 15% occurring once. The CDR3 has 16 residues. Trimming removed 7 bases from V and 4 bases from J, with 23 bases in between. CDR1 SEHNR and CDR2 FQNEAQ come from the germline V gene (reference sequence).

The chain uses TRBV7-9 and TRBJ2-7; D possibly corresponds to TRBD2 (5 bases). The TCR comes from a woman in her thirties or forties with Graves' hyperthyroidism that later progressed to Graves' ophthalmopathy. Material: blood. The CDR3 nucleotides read TGTGCCAGCACCCTAGGCGAGGGAGTGAGGAGTTACGAGCAGTACTTC. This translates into CASTLGEGVRSYEQYF.